These 25 T cell receptor beta chains originate from one sample sequenced in a study of control samples from healthy donors and cancer patients. Produced via immunoSEQ multiplex PCR; TCRdb's table is partial and in-frame only. The table includes about 120,000 clones, roughly 87% detected once. What was sequenced was blood. These receptors were obtained from a man younger than 35 in good health.

The chain employs TRBV18 and TRBJ1-2; D gene uncertain. Germline values: CDR1 KGHSH, CDR2 LQKENI. The V end was cut by 4 bases, the J end by 5 bases, with 8 bases between. The CDR3 loop spans 12 amino acids. The CDR3 spells CASSLQVYGYTF. The CDR3 DNA is TGTGCCAGCTCACTTCAGGTTTATGGCTACACCTTC.

This chain connects TRBV9 to TRBJ1-6; possibly TRBD1 for D (6 bases). V was trimmed by 3 bases and J by 9 bases, leaving 16 bases between them. Germline CDR1 SGDLS, CDR2 YYNGEE. This CDR3 is 15 amino acids long. The CDR3 nucleotides are TGTGCCAGCAGCGACAGAGGGGGAGGTGGTTCACCCCTCCACTTT. Its translation is CASSDRGGGGSPLHF.

This clone was picked up a small number of times. The V gene is TRBV29-1, the J gene TRBJ1-1; D is possibly TRBD1 (5 bases). The CDR3 contains 11 residues. V dropped 5 bases and J dropped 7 bases, with 11 bases sitting between them. CDR1 SQVTM and CDR2 ANQGSEA come from the germline V gene. The DNA of the CDR3 is TGCAGCGTTCGGGACCGGAATGAAGCTTTCTTT. Protein sequence: CSVRDRNEAFF.

This clone was counted once. The chain joins TRBV19 to TRBJ1-3; TRBD1 aligns across 9 bases. Germline trimming cut 5 bases from V and 3 bases from J; bases unmatched to any gene: 11. The CDR3 covers 17 residues. Germline-derived CDR1 and CDR2 are LNHDA and SQIVND (reference sequence). CDR3 nucleotide sequence: TGTGCCAGTAGTGCCCCTCGGACAGGGGCCAATGGAAACACCATATATTTT. Translation gives CASSAPRTGANGNTIYF.

V gene TRBV4-3 combines with J gene TRBJ2-7, with D maybe TRBD1 (6 bases). Germline lookup yields CDR1 LGHNA and CDR2 YSLEER. This CDR3 region has 15 residues. V lost 4 bases, J lost 0 bases, and 13 bases lay in between. This CDR3 reads CASSPIQGSSYEQYF. The CDR3, as DNA: TGCGCCAGCAGCCCAATACAGGGAAGCTCCTACGAGCAGTACTTC.

This clone came up many times. V and J are TRBV28 and TRBJ1-1; no reliable D call. Germline-derived CDR1 and CDR2 are MDHEN and SYDVKM. CDR3 length: 11 residues. V was shortened by 8 bases and J by 1 base, with 5 bases between the two germline ends. Here the CDR3 reads CASPENTEAFF. CDR3 bases: TGTGCCAGCCCAGAGAACACTGAAGCTTTCTTT. Supplemented by reference TRBV28 and TRBJ1-1, the full variable domain reads DVKVTQSSRYLVKRTGEKVFLECVQDMDHENMFWYRQDPGLGLRLIYFSYDVKMKEKGDIPEGYSVSREKKERFSLILESASTNQTSMYLCASPENTEAFFGQGTRLTVV.

V usage is TRBV18 and J usage is TRBJ2-7; 12 nucleotides align to TRBD2. With 3 bases clipped from V and 7 bases from J, the junction kept 10 bases outside the gene matches. Germline V gene sequence: CDR1 KGHSH, CDR2 LQKENI. This CDR3 comprises 16 residues. The CDR3 reads CASSPDTSGRPWEQYF. CDR3 DNA: TGTGCCAGCTCACCGGATACTAGCGGGAGGCCCTGGGAGCAGTACTTC.

This clone was picked up one time. The chain joins TRBV12-3 or TRBV12-4 to TRBJ2-5; D ambiguous. This CDR3 is built from 10 residues. V lost 7 bases and J 5 bases, leaving 5 bases between the germline ends. CDR3 DNA: TGTGCCAGCATGCGGGAGACCCAGTACTTC. As protein: CASMRETQYF.

This chain connects TRBV6-5 to TRBJ2-2, with D possibly being TRBD2 (6 bases). Trimming took off 2 bases at V and 7 bases at J, with 14 bases between the two ends. Germline V gene data show CDR1 as MNHEY and CDR2 as SVGAGI. The CDR3 has 15 amino acids. This CDR3 reads CASSYAGPFNGELFF. Written as DNA, the CDR3 is TGTGCCAGCAGTTACGCGGGACCGTTCAACGGGGAGCTGTTTTTT.

This chain joins TRBV7-9 and TRBJ1-1; 8 bases line up with TRBD1. The germline CDR1 and CDR2 sequences are SEHNR and FQNEAQ (reference sequence). Unmatched junction bases numbered 6, after V lost 5 bases and J lost 4 bases. The CDR3 spans 14 residues. This CDR3 is CASSPRTGPTEAFF. The CDR3 DNA reads TGTGCCAGCAGCCCGAGGACAGGGCCCACTGAAGCTTTCTTT.

This chain joins TRBV27 and TRBJ2-1; D may be TRBD1 (5 bases). V shed 3 bases and J shed 9 bases, with 12 bases lying between them. The length of the CDR3 is 13 residues. In germline, CDR1 is MNHEY, CDR2 SMNVEV (reference sequence). The DNA of the CDR3 is TGTGCCAGCAGTTTTGGCAGGGCTTCTGAGCAGTTCTTC. The encoded protein is CASSFGRASEQFF.

The V call is TRBV19, the J call TRBJ2-1, with 8 bases matching TRBD1. CDR1 and CDR2 from the germline V gene are LNHDA and SQIVND (reference sequence). J was trimmed by 6 bases and V by 8 bases; bases with no gene match: 12. The CDR3 has 15 residues. CDR3 amino acids: CASQIRTGMGNEQFF. The CDR3 DNA follows: TGTGCCAGTCAGATACGGACAGGGATGGGCAATGAGCAGTTCTTC.

This rearrangement joins TRBV28 to TRBJ1-4, with D possibly matching TRBD1 (5 bases). There are 13 residues in the CDR3. V was cut by 2 bases and J by 7 bases, with 8 bases left in between. Germline CDR1 reads MDHEN; CDR2 reads SYDVKM. The chain's CDR3 is CASSLQGGEKLFF. CDR3 DNA sequence: TGTGCCAGCAGTTTACAGGGTGGTGAAAAACTGTTTTTT.

The CDR3 sequence: CASSQDLTSEDEQFF. The DNA of the CDR3 is TGCGCCAGCAGCCAAGATTTGACCAGCGAGGATGAGCAGTTCTTC. This chain links TRBV4-3 with TRBJ2-1; D call uncertain. V lost 0 bases to trimming and J lost 8 bases, with 14 bases between them. The CDR3 runs to 15 residues. Germline CDR1 is LGHNA and CDR2 is YSLEER.

This chain connects TRBV7-9 to TRBJ2-1, with 8 nucleotides matching TRBD1. The CDR3 has 18 residues. The germline gives CDR1 SEHNR, CDR2 FQNEAQ (reference sequence). After removal of 1 base from V and 5 bases from J, the junction contained 13 bases not matched to a gene. CDR3 sequence (DNA): TGTGCCAGCAGCTTAGAGTCCCTTTTCGGGACAGGTAACAATGAGCAGTTCTTC. It codes for CASSLESLFGTGNNEQFF.

The chain joins TRBV27 to TRBJ2-7; D gene ambiguous. Per the germline V gene, CDR1 is MNHEY and CDR2 is SMNVEV (reference sequence). Trimming left V 6 bases short and J 0 bases short, with 9 bases between. This CDR3 has 13 amino acids. This chain's CDR3 is CASRQPRSYEQYF. CDR3 nucleotide sequence: TGTGCCAGCAGACAGCCTCGCTCCTACGAGCAGTACTTC.

V gene TRBV11-2 combines with J gene TRBJ1-4; unclear D gene. V lost 11 bases and J 2 bases, leaving 12 bases between the germline ends. This CDR3 contains 13 residues. The germline V gene has CDR1 SGHAT and CDR2 FQNNGV. The CDR3 region is CASRIITNEKLFF. In DNA, the CDR3 is TGTGCCTCCAGGATAATTACTAATGAAAAACTGTTTTTT.

The CDR3 sequence is CASSPRTSGANVLTF. The CDR3, as DNA: TGTGCCAGCAGCCCCCGAACGTCGGGGGCCAACGTCCTGACTTTC. The rearrangement joins TRBV7-9 to TRBJ2-6; D is ambiguous. This CDR3 contains 15 residues. V was pared by 5 bases and J by 4 bases, with 12 bases between. CDR1 and CDR2 from the germline V gene are SEHNR and FQNEAQ (reference sequence).

The J gene is TRBJ2-1, the V gene TRBV4-1; 7 nucleotides line up with TRBD1. The CDR3 has 15 amino acids. The ends lost 1 base at V and 3 bases at J; junction bases unmatched: 3. The germline V gene has CDR1 MGHRA and CDR2 YSYEKL. CDR3 nucleotide sequence: TGCGCCAGCAGCCAAGTCGACAGGGACTACAATGAGCAGTTCTTC. Amino acids: CASSQVDRDYNEQFF.

The V and J genes are TRBV2 and TRBJ2-2; maybe TRBD2 (5 bases). The CDR3 runs to 15 residues. Germline V gene lookup returns CDR1 SNHLY and CDR2 FYNNEI. V was pared by 6 bases and J by 0 bases, with 11 bases between. The CDR3 loop is CASSGGSTNTGELFF. The CDR3 DNA reads TGTGCCAGCAGCGGAGGTTCAACGAACACCGGGGAGCTGTTTTTT.

V gene TRBV28 combines with J gene TRBJ2-7; D not certain. CDR1 is MDHEN and CDR2 is SYDVKM in the germline V gene. This CDR3 contains 11 residues. Trimming took 3 bases from V and 6 from J, leaving 6 bases between them. CDR3 in DNA: TGTGCCAGCAGTTTGAGCACCGAGCAGTACTTC. This codes for CASSLSTEQYF. Using reference TRBV28 and TRBJ2-7 for the parts outside the CDR3, the full variable domain is DVKVTQSSRYLVKRTGEKVFLECVQDMDHENMFWYRQDPGLGLRLIYFSYDVKMKEKGDIPEGYSVSREKKERFSLILESASTNQTSMYLCASSLSTEQYFGPGTRLTVT.

V gene TRBV18 combines with J gene TRBJ1-1, with D possibly TRBD1 on 6 matching bases. The germline CDR1 and CDR2 sequences are KGHSH and LQKENI. Trimming took off 0 bases at V and 1 base at J, with 9 bases between the two ends. The CDR3 covers 15 residues. CDR3 bases: TGTGCCAGCTCACCACCTGGACAGAAGAACACTGAAGCTTTCTTT. Protein sequence: CASSPPGQKNTEAFF.

This sequence joins TRBV29-1 and TRBJ1-1; weak D call: TRBD1 (6 bases). The V gene's germline CDR1 is SQVTM and CDR2 ANQGSEA. This CDR3 has 12 residues. Trimming stripped 0 bases from V and 8 bases from J, with 10 bases between. The CDR3, as DNA: TGCAGCGTTGAAGAAAGGGGGGGGGAAGCTTTCTTT. Encoded protein: CSVEERGGEAFF.

V gene TRBV11-2 combines with J gene TRBJ2-7; 10 positions match TRBD2. The CDR3 is 13 residues long. From germline, CDR1 is SGHAT and CDR2 FQNNGV. V lost 5 bases to trimming and J lost 6 bases; unmatched junction nucleotides: 4. The CDR3 reads CASSTSGTGEQYF. The CDR3 DNA reads as TGTGCCAGCAGCACTAGCGGGACGGGCGAGCAGTACTTC.

This chain joins TRBV12-5 and TRBJ1-1; maybe TRBD1 (6 bases). Trimming removed 4 bases from V and 11 bases from J, with 14 bases in between. Per germline, CDR1 LGHNT and CDR2 FRNRAP. This CDR3 is built from 12 residues. The CDR3 DNA sequence: TGTGCTAGTGGTTCTGGACAGCATTCGGCTTTCTTT. It is translated as CASGSGQHSAFF.